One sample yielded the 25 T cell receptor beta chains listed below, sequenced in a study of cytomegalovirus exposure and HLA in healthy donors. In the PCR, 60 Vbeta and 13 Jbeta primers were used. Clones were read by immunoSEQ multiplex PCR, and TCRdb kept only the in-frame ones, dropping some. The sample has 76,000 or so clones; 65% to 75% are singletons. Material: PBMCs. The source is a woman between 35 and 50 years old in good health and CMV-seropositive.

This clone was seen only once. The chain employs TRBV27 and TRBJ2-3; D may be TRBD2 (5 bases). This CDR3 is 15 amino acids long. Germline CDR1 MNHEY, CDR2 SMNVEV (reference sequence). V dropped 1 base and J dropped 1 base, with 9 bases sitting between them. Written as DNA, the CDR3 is TGTGCCAGCAGTTTATACCCGCGGGGCACAGATACGCAGTATTTT. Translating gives CASSLYPRGTDTQYF.

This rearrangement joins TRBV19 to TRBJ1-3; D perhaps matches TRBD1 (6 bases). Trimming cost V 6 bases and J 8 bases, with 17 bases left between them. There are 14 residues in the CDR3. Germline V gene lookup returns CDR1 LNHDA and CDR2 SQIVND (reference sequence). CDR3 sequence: CASSTGLVADTIYF. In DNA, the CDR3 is TGTGCCAGTAGCACAGGGTTAGTCGCAGACACCATATATTTT.

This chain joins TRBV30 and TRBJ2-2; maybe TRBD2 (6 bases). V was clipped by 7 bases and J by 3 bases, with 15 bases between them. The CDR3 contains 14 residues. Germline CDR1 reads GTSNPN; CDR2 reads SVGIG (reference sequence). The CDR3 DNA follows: TGTGCCTCTCCCCCGGCTAGCGACACCGGGGAGCTGTTTTTT. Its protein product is CASPPASDTGELFF. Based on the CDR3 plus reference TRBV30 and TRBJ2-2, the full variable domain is SQTIHQWPATLVQPVGSPLSLECTVEGTSNPNLYWYRQAAGRGLQLLFYSVGIGQISSEVPQNLSASRPQDRQFILSSKKLLLSDSGFYLCASPPASDTGELFFGEGSRLTVL.

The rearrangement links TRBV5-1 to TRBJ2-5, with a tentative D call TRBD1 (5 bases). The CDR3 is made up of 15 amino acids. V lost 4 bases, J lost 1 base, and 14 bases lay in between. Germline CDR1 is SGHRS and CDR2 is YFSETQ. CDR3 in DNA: TGCGCCAGCAGCCCGGCTACAGGACCCCAAGAGACCCAGTACTTC. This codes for CASSPATGPQETQYF.

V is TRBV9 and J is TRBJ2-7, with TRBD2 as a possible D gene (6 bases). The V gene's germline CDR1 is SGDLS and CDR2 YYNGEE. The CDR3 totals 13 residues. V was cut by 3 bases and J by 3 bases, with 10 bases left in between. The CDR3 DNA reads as TGTGCCAGCAGCGCGGGACTGGGCTACGAGCAGTACTTC. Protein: CASSAGLGYEQYF.

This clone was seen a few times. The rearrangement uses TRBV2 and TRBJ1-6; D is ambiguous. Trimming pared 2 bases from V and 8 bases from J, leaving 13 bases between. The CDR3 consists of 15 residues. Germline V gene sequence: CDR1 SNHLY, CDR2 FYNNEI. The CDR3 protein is CASSELESPHSPLHF. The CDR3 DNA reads TGTGCCAGCAGTGAACTAGAGAGCCCACATTCACCCCTCCACTTT.

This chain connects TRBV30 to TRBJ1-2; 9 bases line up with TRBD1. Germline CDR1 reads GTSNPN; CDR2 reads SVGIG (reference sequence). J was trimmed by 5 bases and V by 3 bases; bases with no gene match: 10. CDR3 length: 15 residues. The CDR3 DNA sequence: TGTGCCTGGAGGGCACGGGGACAGGGTAGATATGGCTACACCTTC. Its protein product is CAWRARGQGRYGYTF.

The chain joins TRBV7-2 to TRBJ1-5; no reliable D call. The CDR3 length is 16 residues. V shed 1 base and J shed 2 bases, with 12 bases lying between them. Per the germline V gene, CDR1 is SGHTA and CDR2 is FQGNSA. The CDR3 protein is CASSLVSPGGNQPQHF. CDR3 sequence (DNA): TGTGCCAGCAGCTTAGTGAGCCCCGGGGGCAATCAGCCCCAGCATTTT.

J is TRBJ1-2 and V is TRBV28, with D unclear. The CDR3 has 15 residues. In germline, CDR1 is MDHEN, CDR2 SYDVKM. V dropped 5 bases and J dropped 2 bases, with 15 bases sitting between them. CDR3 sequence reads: CASSLSLKRNYGYTF. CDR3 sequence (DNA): TGTGCCAGCAGTCTCTCCCTAAAGAGGAACTATGGCTACACCTTC.

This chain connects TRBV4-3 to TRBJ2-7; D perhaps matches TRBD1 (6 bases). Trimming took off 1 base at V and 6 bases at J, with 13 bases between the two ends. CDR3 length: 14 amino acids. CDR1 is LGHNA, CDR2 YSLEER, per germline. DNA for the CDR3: TGCGCCAGCAGCCAAGTTTACAGGGTGAGCGAGCAGTACTTC. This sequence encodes CASSQVYRVSEQYF.

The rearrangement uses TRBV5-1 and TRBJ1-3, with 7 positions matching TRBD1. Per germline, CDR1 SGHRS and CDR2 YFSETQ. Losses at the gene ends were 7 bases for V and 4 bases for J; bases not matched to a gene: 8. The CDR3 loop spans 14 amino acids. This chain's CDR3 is CASQQGPAGNTIYF. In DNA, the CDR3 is TGCGCCAGCCAACAGGGGCCTGCAGGAAACACCATATATTTT.

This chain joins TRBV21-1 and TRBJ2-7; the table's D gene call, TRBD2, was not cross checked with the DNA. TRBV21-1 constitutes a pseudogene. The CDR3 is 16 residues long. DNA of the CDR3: TGTGCCAGCAGCACCCGCAAGGCGGGCTCCAGGAACGAGCAGTACTTC. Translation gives CASSTRKAGSRNEQYF.

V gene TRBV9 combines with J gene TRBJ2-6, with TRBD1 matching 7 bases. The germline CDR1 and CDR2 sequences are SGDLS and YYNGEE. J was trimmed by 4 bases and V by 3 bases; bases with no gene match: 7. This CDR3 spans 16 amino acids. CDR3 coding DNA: TGTGCCAGCAGCGCGAAAGGGGGCGCGGGGGCCAACGTCCTGACTTTC. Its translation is CASSAKGGAGANVLTF.

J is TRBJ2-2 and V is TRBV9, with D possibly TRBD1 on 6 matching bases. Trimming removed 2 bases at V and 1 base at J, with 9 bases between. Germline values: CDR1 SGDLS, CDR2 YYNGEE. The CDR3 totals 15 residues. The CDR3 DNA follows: TGTGCCAGCAGCGTCCAAGGGGGGAACACCGGGGAGCTGTTTTTT. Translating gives CASSVQGGNTGELFF.

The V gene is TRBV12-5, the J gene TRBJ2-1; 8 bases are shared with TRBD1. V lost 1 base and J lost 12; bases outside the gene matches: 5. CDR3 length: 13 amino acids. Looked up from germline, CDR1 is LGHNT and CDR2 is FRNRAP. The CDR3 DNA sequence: TGTGCTAGTGGTTTGGAAAGGGACAGGCGGCAGTTCTTC. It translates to CASGLERDRRQFF.

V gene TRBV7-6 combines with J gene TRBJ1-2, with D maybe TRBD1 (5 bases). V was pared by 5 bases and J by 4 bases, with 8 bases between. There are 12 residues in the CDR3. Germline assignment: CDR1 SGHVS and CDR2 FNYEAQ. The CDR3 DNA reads TGTGCCAGCAGCAGTCAGGGCTATGGCTACACCTTC. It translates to CASSSQGYGYTF.

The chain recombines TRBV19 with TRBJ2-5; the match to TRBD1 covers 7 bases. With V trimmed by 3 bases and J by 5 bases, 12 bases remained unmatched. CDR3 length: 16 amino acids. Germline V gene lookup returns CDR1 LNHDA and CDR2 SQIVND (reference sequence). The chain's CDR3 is CASSIKTNRGRETQYF. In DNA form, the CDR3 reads TGTGCCAGTAGTATTAAGACGAACAGGGGCCGGGAGACCCAGTACTTC.

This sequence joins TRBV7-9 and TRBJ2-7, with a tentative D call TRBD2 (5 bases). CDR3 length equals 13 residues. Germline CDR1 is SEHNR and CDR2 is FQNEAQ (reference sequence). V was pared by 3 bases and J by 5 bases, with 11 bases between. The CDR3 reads CASSFRGENEQYF. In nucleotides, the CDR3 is TGTGCCAGCAGCTTTCGGGGAGAAAACGAGCAGTACTTC.

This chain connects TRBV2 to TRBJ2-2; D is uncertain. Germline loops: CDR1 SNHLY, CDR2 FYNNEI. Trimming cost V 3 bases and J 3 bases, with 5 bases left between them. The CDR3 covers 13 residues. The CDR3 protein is CASSETYTGELFF. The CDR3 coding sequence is TGTGCCAGCAGTGAGACTTACACCGGGGAGCTGTTTTTT.

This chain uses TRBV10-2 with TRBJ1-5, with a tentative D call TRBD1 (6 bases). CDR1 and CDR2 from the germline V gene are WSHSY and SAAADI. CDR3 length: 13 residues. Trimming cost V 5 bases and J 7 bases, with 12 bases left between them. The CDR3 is CASSTGQVQPQHF. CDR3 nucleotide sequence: TGCGCCAGCAGTACAGGGCAGGTGCAGCCCCAGCATTTT.

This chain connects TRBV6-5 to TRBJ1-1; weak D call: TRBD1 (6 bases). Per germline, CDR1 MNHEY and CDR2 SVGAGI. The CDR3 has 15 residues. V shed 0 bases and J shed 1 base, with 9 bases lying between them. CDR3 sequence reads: CASSYSRGGNTEAFF. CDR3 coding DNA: TGTGCCAGCAGTTACTCGAGAGGGGGGAACACTGAAGCTTTCTTT.

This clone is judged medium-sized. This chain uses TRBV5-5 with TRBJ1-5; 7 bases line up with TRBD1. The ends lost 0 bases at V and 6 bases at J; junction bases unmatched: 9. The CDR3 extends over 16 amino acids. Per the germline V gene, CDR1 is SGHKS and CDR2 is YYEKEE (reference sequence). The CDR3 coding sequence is TGTGCCAGCAGCTTGGGTTGGCAGGGGGGCATTCAGCCCCAGCATTTT. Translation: CASSLGWQGGIQPQHF.

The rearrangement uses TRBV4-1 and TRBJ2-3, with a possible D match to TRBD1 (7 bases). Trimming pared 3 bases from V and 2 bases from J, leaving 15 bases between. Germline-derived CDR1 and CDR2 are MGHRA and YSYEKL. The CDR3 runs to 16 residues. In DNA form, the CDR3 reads TGCGCCAGCAGCCAGAGGGGGGACAGCATCACAGATACGCAGTATTTT. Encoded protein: CASSQRGDSITDTQYF.

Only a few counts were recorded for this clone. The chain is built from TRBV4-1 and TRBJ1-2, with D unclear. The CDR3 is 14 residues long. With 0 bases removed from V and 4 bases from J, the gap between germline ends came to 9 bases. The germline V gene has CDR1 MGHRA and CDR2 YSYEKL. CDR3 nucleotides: TGCGCCAGCAGCCAAGATGTCCGGGGCTATGGCTACACCTTC. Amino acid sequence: CASSQDVRGYGYTF.

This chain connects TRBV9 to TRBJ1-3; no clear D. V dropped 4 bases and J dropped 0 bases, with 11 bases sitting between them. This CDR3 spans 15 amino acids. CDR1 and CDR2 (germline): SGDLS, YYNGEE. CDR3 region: CASSLGRGSGNTIYF. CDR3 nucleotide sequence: TGTGCCAGCAGCCTAGGACGGGGCTCTGGAAACACCATATATTTT.